This T cell receptor (beta chain) was sequenced in a study of cytomegalovirus exposure and HLA in healthy donors. This clone has a handful of counts. PCR used 60 Vbeta primers and 13 Jbeta primers. Using immunoSEQ multiplex PCR, the repertoire was profiled, and TCRdb retains in-frame clones only, with some absent. The sample yields under 200,000 clones, around 80% seen once. The CDR3 has 16 residues. Per the germline V gene, CDR1 is MNHEY and CDR2 is SMNVEV (reference sequence). The V and J ends lost 0 bases and 0 bases, in that order; junction bases with no gene match: 2. The chain has TRBV27 and TRBJ2-1, with 7 nucleotides matching TRBD2. Sequenced material: PBMCs. This receptor was taken from a man aged 30 to 39 in good health and CMV-seronegative. As DNA, the CDR3 is TGTGCCAGCAGTTTATCCGCGGGAGACTCCTACAATGAGCAGTTCTTC. It specifies CASSLSAGDSYNEQFF.